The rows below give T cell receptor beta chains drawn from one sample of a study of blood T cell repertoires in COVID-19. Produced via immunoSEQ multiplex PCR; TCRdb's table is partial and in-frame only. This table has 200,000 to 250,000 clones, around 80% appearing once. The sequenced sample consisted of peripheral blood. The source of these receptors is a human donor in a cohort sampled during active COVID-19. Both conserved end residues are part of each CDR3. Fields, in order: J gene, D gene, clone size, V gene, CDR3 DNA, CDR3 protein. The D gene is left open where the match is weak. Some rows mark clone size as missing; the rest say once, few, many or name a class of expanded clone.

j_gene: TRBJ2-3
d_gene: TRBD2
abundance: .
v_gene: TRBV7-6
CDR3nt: TGTGCCAGCAGCCCCTGGTTCGGGGAGGGCTTGTATACGCAGTATTTT
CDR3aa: CASSPWFGEGLYTQYF

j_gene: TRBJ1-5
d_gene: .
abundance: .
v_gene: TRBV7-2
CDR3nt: TGTGCCAGCAGCCAGTCCGGGAGCTCTTATAGCAATCAGCCCCAGCATTTT
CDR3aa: CASSQSGSSYSNQPQHF

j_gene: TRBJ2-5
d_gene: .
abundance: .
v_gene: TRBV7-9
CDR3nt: TGTGCCAGCAGCTTAGAGAGGGTACGGCGGGAGACCCAGTACTTC
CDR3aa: CASSLERVRRETQYF

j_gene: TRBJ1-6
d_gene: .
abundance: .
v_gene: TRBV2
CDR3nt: TGTGCCAGCATGCTGCGAAGAAATTCACCCCTCCACTTT
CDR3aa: CASMLRRNSPLHF

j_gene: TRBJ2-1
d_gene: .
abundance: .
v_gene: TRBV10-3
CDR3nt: TGTGCCATCAGCACTACTAGTTGGGGCAATGAGCAGTTCTTC
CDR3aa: CAISTTSWGNEQFF

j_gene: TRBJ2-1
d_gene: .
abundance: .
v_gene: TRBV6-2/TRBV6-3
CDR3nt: TGTGCCAGCAGTTACTCGGCGGATCCTCGGGATGAGCAGTTCTTC
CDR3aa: CASSYSADPRDEQFF

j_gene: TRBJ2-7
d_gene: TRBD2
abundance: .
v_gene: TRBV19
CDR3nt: TGTGCCAGTAGTAAGGAGGGACATTTTTCCGGGACTAGGACCTACGAGCAGTACTTC
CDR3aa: CASSKEGHFSGTRTYEQYF

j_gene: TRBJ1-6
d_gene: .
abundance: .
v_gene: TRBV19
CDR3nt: TGTGCCAGTCCCCGGGATCTCCAAGAACCACCCCTCCACTTT
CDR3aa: CASPRDLQEPPLHF

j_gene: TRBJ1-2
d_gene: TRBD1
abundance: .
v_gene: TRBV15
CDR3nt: TGTGCCACCAGCAGAGATCTTCTGGACAGGGCTACCTTC
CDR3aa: CATSRDLLDRATF

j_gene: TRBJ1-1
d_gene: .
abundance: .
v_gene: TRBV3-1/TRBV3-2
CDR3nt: TGTGCCAGCAGCCAAGCTTACAGCAACACTGAAGCTTTCTTT
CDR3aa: CASSQAYSNTEAFF

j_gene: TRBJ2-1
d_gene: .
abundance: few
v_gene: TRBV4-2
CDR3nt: TGTGCCAGCAGCCAAGGAGTAGGGGGACCGGTAAATGAGCAGTTCTTC
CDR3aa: CASSQGVGGPVNEQFF

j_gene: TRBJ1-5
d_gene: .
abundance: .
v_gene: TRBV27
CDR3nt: TGTGCCAGCAGTTTATTGAAGGACAGACGACAGCCCCAGCATTTT
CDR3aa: CASSLLKDRRQPQHF

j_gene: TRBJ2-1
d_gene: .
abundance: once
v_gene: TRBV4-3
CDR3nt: TGCGCCAGCAGCCAAGGGAGGGGTACTGAGCAGTTCTTC
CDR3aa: CASSQGRGTEQFF

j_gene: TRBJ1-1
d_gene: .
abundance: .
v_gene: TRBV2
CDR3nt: TGTGCCAGCAGCGCGTTCGAGACTGAAGCTTTCTTT
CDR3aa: CASSAFETEAFF

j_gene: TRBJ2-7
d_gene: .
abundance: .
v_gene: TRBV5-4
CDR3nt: TGTGCCAGCAGCGTTGGGAGCGCCGCCTACGAGCAGTACTTC
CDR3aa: CASSVGSAAYEQYF

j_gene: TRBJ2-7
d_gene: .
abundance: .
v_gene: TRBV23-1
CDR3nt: TGCGCCAGCGCCCGGGGGAACTACGAGCAGTACTTC
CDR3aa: CASARGNYEQYF

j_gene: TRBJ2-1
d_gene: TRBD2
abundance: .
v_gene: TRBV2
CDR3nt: TGTGCCACGGGACTAGCGGGCTTAAAGGACGATGAGCAGTTCTTC
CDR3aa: CATGLAGLKDDEQFF